This entry is about one TCR beta chain. Antigen specificity is unknown. This specimen belongs to a study of shared clonotypes between healthy human individuals. Study summary: Researchers assigned three CD4 naive, three CD4 memory, two CD8 naive and one CD8 memory plate to each donor. Study-wide findings and caveats: Memory subsets generally showed smaller estimated richness than naive subsets did.

CDR3 length equals 15 residues. CDR1 and CDR2 (germline): MNHNS, SASEGT. V was clipped by 0 bases and J by 4 bases, with 9 bases between them. Deep was the level at which the assay was run. Sequenced by immunoSEQ multiplex PCR; TCRdb stores in-frame clones only, minus some. The data show roughly 2.2 million clones, approximately 95% seen once. The clonotype comes from a young man in good health. Some clones in this sample may be carry-over from other donors' samples. The chain recombines TRBV6-1 with TRBJ2-2, with D tentatively TRBD1 (5 bases). The specimen sequenced was naive CD4+ T cells from PBMCs. Subset given: CD45RA+ positively selected. CDR3 amino acids: CASSEAGRATGELFF. In nucleotides, the CDR3 is TGTGCCAGCAGTGAAGCGGGCAGGGCCACCGGGGAGCTGTTTTTT.